A selection of T cell receptor beta chains follows, all from one sample in a study of Ad26.COV2.S vaccination and SARS-CoV-2 variants. Sequencing used immunoSEQ multiplex PCR; TCRdb keeps in-frame clones, though not all of them. The sample lists about 440,000 clones, about 90% occurring once. Sample: peripheral blood, taken in a trial of Ad26.COV2.S vaccine versus placebo. Receptor source: a person aged 18-60 years who received the Ad26.COV2.S COVID-19 vaccine or a placebo. Each CDR3 is given with its conserved first and last residue. D genes are given only for firm matches.

v_gene,d_gene,j_gene,CDR3nt,CDR3aa
TRBV30,NA,TRBJ2-1,TGTGCCTGTTATACAAGGAGGGCGATCTTC,CACYTRRAIF
TRBV7-3,TRBD2,TRBJ2-1,TGTGCCAGCAGCCCCCTAGCGGGAGTGGCCTACAATGAGCAGTTCTTC,CASSPLAGVAYNEQFF
TRBV25-1,NA,TRBJ2-3,TGTGCCAGCAGTGAATATCAACGAGGGGCTAGCACAGATACGCAGTATTTT,CASSEYQRGASTDTQYF
TRBV9,NA,TRBJ2-5,TGTGCCAGCAGCGTGCTTTCGGGGGCAGGACAAGAGACCCAGTACTTC,CASSVLSGAGQETQYF
TRBV2,NA,TRBJ2-1,TGTGCCAGCAGTGAAAGTCGTCCTTTAATCCCAAATGAGCAGTTCTTC,CASSESRPLIPNEQFF
TRBV7-9,NA,TRBJ2-2,TGTGCCAGCAGCTTCGGGGGAGGGCTGTTTTTT,CASSFGGGLFF
TRBV27,TRBD2,TRBJ2-5,TGTGCCAGCAGTCCCACCCTCGTAGCGGGAGTTCCAGAGACCCAGTACTTC,CASSPTLVAGVPETQYF
TRBV18,NA,TRBJ1-5,TGTGCCAGCTCCCCGGGAGGGAATCAGCCCCAGCATTTT,CASSPGGNQPQHF
TRBV19,TRBD2,TRBJ2-7,TGTGCCAGTAGGACGACTAGCGGGAGTTCCGGCGAGCAGTACTTC,CASRTTSGSSGEQYF
TRBV29-1,TRBD1,TRBJ2-3,TGCAGCGTTTTGGACAGGATGAGCACAGATACGCAGTATTTT,CSVLDRMSTDTQYF
TRBV29-1,TRBD2,TRBJ2-7,TGCAGCGTTGGGGGGGGGAAACTTCCTTCCTACGAGCAGTACTTC,CSVGGGKLPSYEQYF
TRBV28,TRBD1,TRBJ1-2,TGTGCCAGCAGTTTGATGTTATGGAAGGGACAGGGATTTTCTGGCTACACCTTC,CASSLMLWKGQGFSGYTF
TRBV2,NA,TRBJ2-7,TGTGCCAGCAGTGAAGCGCGGGCTGGCTACGAGCAGTACTTC,CASSEARAGYEQYF
TRBV4-1,TRBD1,TRBJ2-2,TGCGCCAGCAGCCAAGATCCAGGGGGCTACACCGGGGAGCTGTTTTTT,CASSQDPGGYTGELFF
TRBV9,NA,TRBJ1-4,TGTGCCAGCAGCGTAGGAGGGGCAACTAATGAAAAACTGTTTTTT,CASSVGGATNEKLFF